This T cell receptor beta chain comes out of a study of blood T cell repertoires in COVID-19. As for the study in general: Specimens from acute and convalescent COVID-19 originated in the United States, Italy and Spain. In each case, the material was cDNA or gDNA derived from T cells, B-cell-depleted T cells, or PBMCs.

Source study methods: From reference gene primer amplification, estimates of nucleated cell counts were derived. Clones were read by immunoSEQ multiplex PCR, and TCRdb kept only the in-frame ones, dropping some. V and J calls and clone size are those listed in that table; D and trimming were worked out from the DNA. The sample carries roughly 150,000 clones, approximately 91% recorded once. After removal of 2 bases from V and 6 bases from J, the junction contained 5 bases not matched to a gene. Germline V gives CDR1 MNHNY, CDR2 SVGAGI (reference sequence). This CDR3 has 16 residues. The TCR was taken from a man between 18 and 35 years old with acute or convalescent COVID-19. The chain couples TRBV6-6 to TRBJ1-6; TRBD1 matches at 9 bases. The sequenced sample was peripheral blood. The DNA of the CDR3 is TGTGCCAGCAGTTACGCCCAGGACAGGGGTAATTCACCCCTCCACTTT. As protein: CASSYAQDRGNSPLHF.